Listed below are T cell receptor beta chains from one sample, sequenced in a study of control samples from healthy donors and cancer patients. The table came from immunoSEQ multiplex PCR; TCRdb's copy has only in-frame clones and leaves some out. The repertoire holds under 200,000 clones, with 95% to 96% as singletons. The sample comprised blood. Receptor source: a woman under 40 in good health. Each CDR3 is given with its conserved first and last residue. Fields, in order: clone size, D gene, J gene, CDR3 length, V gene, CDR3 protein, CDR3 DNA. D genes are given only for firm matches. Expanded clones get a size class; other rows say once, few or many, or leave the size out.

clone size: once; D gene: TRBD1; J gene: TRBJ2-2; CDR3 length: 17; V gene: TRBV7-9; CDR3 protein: CASSLGQGVTNTGELFF; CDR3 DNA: TGTGCCAGCAGCCTAGGACAGGGGGTTACGAACACCGGGGAGCTGTTTTTT
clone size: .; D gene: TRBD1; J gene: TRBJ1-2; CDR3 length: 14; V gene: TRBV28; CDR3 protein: CASRARGTGQSRTF; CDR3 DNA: TGTGCCAGCAGAGCCCGGGGGACAGGACAATCGCGCACCTTC
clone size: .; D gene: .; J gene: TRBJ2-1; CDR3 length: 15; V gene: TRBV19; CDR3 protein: CASSIGHGSYNEQFF; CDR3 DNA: TGTGCCAGTAGTATAGGACACGGGTCCTACAATGAGCAGTTCTTC
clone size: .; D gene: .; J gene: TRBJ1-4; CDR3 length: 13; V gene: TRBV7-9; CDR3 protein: CASSPPSNEKLFF; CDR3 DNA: TGTGCCAGCAGCCCACCCTCTAATGAAAAACTGTTTTTT
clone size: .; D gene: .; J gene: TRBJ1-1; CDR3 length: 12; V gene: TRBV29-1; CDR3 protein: CSVDRVNTEAFF; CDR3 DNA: TGCAGCGTTGACCGGGTGAACACTGAAGCTTTCTTT
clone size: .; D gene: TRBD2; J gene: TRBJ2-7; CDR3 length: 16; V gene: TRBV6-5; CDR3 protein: CASSYSAGLALDEQYF; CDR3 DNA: TGTGCCAGCAGTTACAGCGCGGGACTAGCTCTCGACGAGCAGTACTTC
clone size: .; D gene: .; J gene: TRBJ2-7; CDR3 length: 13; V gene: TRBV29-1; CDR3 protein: CSVAPSLSYEQYF; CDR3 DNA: TGCAGCGTTGCCCCCTCATTGTCCTACGAGCAGTACTTC
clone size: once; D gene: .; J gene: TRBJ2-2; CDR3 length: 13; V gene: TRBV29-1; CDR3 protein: CSRDATNTGELFF; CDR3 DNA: TGCAGCCGGGACGCAACGAACACCGGGGAGCTGTTTTTT
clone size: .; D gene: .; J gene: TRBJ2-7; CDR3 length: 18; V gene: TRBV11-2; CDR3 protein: CASSPLSLANLGSYEQYF; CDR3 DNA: TGTGCCAGCAGCCCCCTCTCCTTGGCGAATCTGGGGTCCTACGAGCAGTACTTC
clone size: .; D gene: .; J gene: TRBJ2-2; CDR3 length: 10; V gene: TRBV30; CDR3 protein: CALRTGELFF; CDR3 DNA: TGTGCCCTCCGCACCGGGGAGCTGTTTTTT
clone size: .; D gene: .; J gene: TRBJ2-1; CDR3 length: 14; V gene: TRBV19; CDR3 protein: CASSILAGLNEQFF; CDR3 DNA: TGTGCCAGTAGTATTCTCGCGGGGTTAAATGAGCAGTTCTTC
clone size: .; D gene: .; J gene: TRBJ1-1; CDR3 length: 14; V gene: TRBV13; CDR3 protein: CASSLGQGTGEAFF; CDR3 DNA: TGTGCCAGCAGCTTAGGTCAGGGGACGGGTGAAGCTTTCTTT
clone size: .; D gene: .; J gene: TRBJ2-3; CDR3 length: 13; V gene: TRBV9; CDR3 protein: CASSVESTDTQYF; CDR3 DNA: TGTGCCAGCAGCGTGGAGAGCACAGATACGCAGTATTTT
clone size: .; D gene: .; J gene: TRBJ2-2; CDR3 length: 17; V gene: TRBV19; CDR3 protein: CASTSGVLPGNTGELFF; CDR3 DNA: TGTGCCAGTACTTCTGGAGTACTTCCCGGGAACACCGGGGAGCTGTTTTTT
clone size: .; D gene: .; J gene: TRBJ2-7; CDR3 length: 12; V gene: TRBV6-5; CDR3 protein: CASSYSMEEQYF; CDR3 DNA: TGTGCCAGCAGTTACTCGATGGAGGAGCAGTACTTC
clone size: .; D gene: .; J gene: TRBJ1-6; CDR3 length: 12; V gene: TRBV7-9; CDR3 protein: CASSIQTGPLHF; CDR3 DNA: TGTGCCAGCAGCATCCAGACGGGACCCCTCCACTTT
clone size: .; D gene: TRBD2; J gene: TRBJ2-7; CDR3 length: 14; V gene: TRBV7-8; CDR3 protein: CASSWTSPPYEQYF; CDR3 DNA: TGTGCCAGCAGCTGGACTAGCCCACCCTACGAGCAGTACTTC
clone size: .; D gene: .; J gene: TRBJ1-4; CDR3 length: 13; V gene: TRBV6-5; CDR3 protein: CASSYDRNEKLFF; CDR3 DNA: TGTGCCAGCAGTTACGACAGGAATGAAAAACTGTTTTTT
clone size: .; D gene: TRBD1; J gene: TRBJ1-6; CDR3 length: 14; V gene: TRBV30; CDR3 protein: CAWSVGQYNSPLHF; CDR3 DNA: TGTGCCTGGAGTGTGGGACAGTATAATTCACCCCTCCACTTT
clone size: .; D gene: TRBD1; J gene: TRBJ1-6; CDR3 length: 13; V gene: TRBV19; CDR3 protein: CASSGQGYSPLHF; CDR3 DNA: TGTGCCAGTTCAGGACAGGGGTATTCACCCCTCCACTTT
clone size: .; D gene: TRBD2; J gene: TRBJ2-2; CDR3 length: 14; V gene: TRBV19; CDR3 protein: CASSPGGDTGELFF; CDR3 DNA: TGTGCCAGTAGTCCGGGGGGGGACACCGGGGAGCTGTTTTTT
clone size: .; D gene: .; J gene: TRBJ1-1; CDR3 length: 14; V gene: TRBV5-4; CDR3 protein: CASSLGSMNTEAFF; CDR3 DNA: TGTGCCAGCAGCTTAGGGTCCATGAACACTGAAGCTTTCTTT
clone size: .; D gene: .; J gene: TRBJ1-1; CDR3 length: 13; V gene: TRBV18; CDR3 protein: CASSPSPGQPAFF; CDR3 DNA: TGTGCCAGCTCACCTTCCCCGGGGCAGCCCGCTTTCTTT
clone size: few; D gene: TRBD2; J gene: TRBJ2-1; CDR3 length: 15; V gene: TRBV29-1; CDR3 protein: CSVRTSGSSYNEQFF; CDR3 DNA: TGCAGCGTCCGAACTAGCGGGAGCTCCTACAATGAGCAGTTCTTC
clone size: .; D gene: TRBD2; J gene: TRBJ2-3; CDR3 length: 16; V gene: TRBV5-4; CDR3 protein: CASSPWGLAGGNTQYF; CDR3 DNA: TGTGCCAGCAGCCCGTGGGGACTAGCGGGGGGAAATACGCAGTATTTT
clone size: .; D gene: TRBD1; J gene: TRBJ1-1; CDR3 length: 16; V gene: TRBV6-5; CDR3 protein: CASSYSGTGGHTEAFF; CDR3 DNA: TGTGCCAGCAGTTACTCGGGGACAGGGGGTCACACTGAAGCTTTCTTT
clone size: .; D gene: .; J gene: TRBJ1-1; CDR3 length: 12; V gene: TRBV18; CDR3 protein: CASSQGGFEAFF; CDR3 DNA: TGTGCCAGCTCACAGGGGGGTTTTGAAGCTTTCTTT
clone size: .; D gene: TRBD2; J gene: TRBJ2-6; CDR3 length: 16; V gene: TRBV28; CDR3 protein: CASRASGGSGANVLTF; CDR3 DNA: TGTGCCAGCAGGGCTAGCGGGGGCTCTGGGGCCAACGTCCTGACTTTC